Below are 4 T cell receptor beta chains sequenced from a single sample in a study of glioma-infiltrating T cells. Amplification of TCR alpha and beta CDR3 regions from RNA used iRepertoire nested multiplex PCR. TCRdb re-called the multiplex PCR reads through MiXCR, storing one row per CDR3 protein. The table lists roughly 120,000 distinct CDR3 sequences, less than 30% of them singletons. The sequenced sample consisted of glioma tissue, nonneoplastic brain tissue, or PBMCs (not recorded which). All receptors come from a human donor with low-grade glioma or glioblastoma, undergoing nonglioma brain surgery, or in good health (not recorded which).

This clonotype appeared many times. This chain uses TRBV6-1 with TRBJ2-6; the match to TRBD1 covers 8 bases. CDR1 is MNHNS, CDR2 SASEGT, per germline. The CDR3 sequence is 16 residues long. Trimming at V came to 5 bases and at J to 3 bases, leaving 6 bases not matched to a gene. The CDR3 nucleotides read TGTGCCAGCAGTACCCCAGGGGGCGGTGGGGCCAACGTCCTGACTTTC. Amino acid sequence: CASSTPGGGGANVLTF.

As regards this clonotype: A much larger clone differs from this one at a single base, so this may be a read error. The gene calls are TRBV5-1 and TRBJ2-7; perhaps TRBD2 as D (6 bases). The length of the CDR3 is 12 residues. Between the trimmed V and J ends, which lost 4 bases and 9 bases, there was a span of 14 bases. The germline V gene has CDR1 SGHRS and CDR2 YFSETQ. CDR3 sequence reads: CASSHQGTGQYF. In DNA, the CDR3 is TGCGCCAGCAGCCATCAAGGGACTGGGCAGTACTTC.

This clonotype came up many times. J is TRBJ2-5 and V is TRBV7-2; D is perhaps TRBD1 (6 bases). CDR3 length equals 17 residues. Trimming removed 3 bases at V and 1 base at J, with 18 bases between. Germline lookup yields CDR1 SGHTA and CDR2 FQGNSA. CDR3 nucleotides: TGTGCCAGCAGCTTCCAGGGGTCCTGGTGGGGCCAAGAGACCCAGTACTTC. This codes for CASSFQGSWWGQETQYF.

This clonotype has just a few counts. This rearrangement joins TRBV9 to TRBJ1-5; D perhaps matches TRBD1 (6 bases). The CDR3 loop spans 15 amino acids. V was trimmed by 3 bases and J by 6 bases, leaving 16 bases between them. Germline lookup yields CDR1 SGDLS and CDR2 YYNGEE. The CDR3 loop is CASSAEGGARQPQHF. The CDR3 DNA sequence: TGTGCCAGCAGCGCAGAGGGGGGGGCACGTCAGCCCCAGCATTTT.